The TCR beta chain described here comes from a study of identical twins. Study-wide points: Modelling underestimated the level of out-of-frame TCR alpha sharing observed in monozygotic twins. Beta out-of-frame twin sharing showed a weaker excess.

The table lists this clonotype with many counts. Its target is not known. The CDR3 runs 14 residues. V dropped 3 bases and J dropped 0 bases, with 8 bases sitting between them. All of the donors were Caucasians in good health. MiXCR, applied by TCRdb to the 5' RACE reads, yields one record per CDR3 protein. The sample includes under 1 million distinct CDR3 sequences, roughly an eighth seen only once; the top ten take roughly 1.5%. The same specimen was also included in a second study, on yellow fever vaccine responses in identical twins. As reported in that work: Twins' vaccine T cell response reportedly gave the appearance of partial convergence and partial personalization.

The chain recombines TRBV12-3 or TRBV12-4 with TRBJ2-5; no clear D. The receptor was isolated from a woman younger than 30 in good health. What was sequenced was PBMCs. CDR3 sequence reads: CASSFRQNQETQYF. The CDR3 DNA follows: TGTGCCAGCAGTTTTAGGCAGAACCAAGAGACCCAGTACTTC.